The 25 T cell receptor beta chains presented below share a single source sample, sequenced in a study of T cells expressing NK-cell markers. With the 5' RACE reads reprocessed, TCRdb shows one record per CDR3 protein and no DNA. This sample's clone table lists hundreds of thousands of distinct CDR3 sequences. Sequencing was performed on blood T cells: a sorted CD56 or NKG2C T cell subset, CD4+ or CD8+ T cells, or bulk PBMC T cells (not recorded which). These receptor sequences come from a woman aged 18 to 75 in good health.

This chain joins TRBV6-5 and TRBJ1-2; there is no DNA to check the TCRdb D call of TRBD1. The CDR3 length is 16 residues. The germline V gene encodes CDR1 MNHEY and CDR2 SVGAGI. The CDR3 is CASSYSRTGTAYGYTF.

V is TRBV20-1 and J is TRBJ1-1; TCRdb indicates TRBD1, and absent DNA this call remains unverified. CDR1 and CDR2 (germline): DFQATT, SNEGSKA (reference sequence). CDR3 length: 14 residues. The CDR3 here is CSARAGAMGTEAFF.

The V and J genes are TRBV7-2 and TRBJ1-6; TCRdb designates TRBD1, a call that cannot be tested without DNA. CDR1 is SGHTA and CDR2 is FQGNSA in the germline V gene. The CDR3 runs 15 residues. This chain's CDR3 is CASSRGGGVDSPLHF.

The gene calls are TRBV5-4 and TRBJ2-3; TCRdb returns TRBD2, unconfirmable since there is no DNA. The germline V gene has CDR1 SGHNT and CDR2 YYREEE (reference sequence). There are 15 residues in the CDR3. CDR3 protein: CASSSKADPQDTQYF.

The chain is built from TRBV20-1 and TRBJ2-3. This CDR3 contains 13 residues. Germline values: CDR1 DFQATT, CDR2 SNEGSKA (reference sequence). The CDR3 here is CSAQMGATDTQYF.

V is TRBV6-1 and J is TRBJ2-5; TCRdb returns TRBD2, unconfirmable since there is no DNA. Germline V gives CDR1 MNHNS, CDR2 SASEGT. The CDR3 runs 14 residues. This chain's CDR3 is CASREGTVQETQYF.

The V gene is TRBV12-3 or TRBV12-4, the J gene TRBJ1-1; checking the TCRdb D call of TRBD1 is not possible without DNA. The CDR3 contains 14 residues. The chain's CDR3 is CASNTGQVNTEAFF.

This chain uses TRBV28 with TRBJ1-5. CDR3 length: 14 residues. The germline V gene encodes CDR1 MDHEN and CDR2 SYDVKM. CDR3 protein: CASNRGLGGKPQHF.

The V call is TRBV5-6, the J call TRBJ2-1; TCRdb outputs TRBD2, but without DNA this stays unchecked. Germline CDR1 and CDR2: SGHDT and YYEEEE. The CDR3 is made up of 16 amino acids. This chain's CDR3 is CASSRERLAGYNEQFF. Together with reference TRBV5-6 and TRBJ2-1, the CDR3 gives the full variable domain: DAGVTQSPTHLIKTRGQQVTLRCSPKSGHDTVSWYQQALGQGPQFIFQYYEEEERQRGNFPDRFSGHQFPNYSSELNVNALLLGDSALYLCASSRERLAGYNEQFFGPGTRLTVL.

The chain employs TRBV6-1 and TRBJ1-3; no DNA is available, so the TRBD1 call from TCRdb remains unchecked. From germline, CDR1 is MNHNS and CDR2 SASEGT. The CDR3 loop spans 16 amino acids. CDR3 sequence reads: CASSIHTGASGNTIYF.

The chain carries TRBV5-6 and TRBJ2-1. CDR1 and CDR2 from the germline V gene are SGHDT and YYEEEE. The CDR3 contains 14 residues. The CDR3 here is CASSLAHGYNEQFF.

V usage is TRBV9 and J usage is TRBJ1-5. Germline values: CDR1 SGDLS, CDR2 YYNGEE. The CDR3 loop spans 15 amino acids. The CDR3 sequence: CASSVGSVGLGPQHF.

The chain is built from TRBV4-3 and TRBJ2-1; the D call of TRBD1 rests on TCRdb alone, since no DNA is present to check it. Germline V gene data show CDR1 as LGHNA and CDR2 as YSLEER. The CDR3 is made up of 14 amino acids. The CDR3 protein is CASSQVQRGAEQFF.

The J gene is TRBJ2-1, the V gene TRBV6-4; TCRdb gives TRBD1 as the D gene, but with no DNA this cannot be confirmed. The CDR3 covers 15 residues. The germline gives CDR1 MRHNA, CDR2 SNTAGT. The CDR3 here is CASSERQGSGDEQFF.

J is TRBJ2-7 and V is TRBV28; no DNA is available, so the TRBD2 call from TCRdb remains unchecked. CDR3 size: 14 residues. Germline assignment: CDR1 MDHEN and CDR2 SYDVKM. This chain's CDR3 is CASRLTSGIDEQYF.

The chain recombines TRBV18 with TRBJ1-1. Germline CDR1 reads KGHSH; CDR2 reads LQKENI. The CDR3 extends over 19 amino acids. The CDR3 spells CASSPRFERRARRGTEAFF.

The chain has TRBV12-3 or TRBV12-4 and TRBJ2-1; the D call from TCRdb, TRBD1, cannot be confirmed without DNA. The CDR3 extends over 17 amino acids. The CDR3 protein is CASTGKNLALSYNEQFF.

The chain couples TRBV30 to TRBJ2-1; the D call from TCRdb, TRBD1, cannot be confirmed without DNA. Germline CDR1 and CDR2: GTSNPN and SVGIG (reference sequence). The CDR3 extends over 16 amino acids. The CDR3 reads CAWAAMGVSSYNEQFF.

The rearrangement uses TRBV30 and TRBJ1-5. Germline CDR1 reads GTSNPN; CDR2 reads SVGIG (reference sequence). The CDR3 is 14 residues long. CDR3 sequence reads: CAWTGTRGNQPQHF.

The chain joins TRBV28 to TRBJ2-2; the TCRdb call, TRBD1, lacks DNA for checking. CDR3 length: 15 residues. CDR1 and CDR2 from the germline V gene are MDHEN and SYDVKM. CDR3 sequence reads: CASSPIGGRTGELFF.

V and J are TRBV5-1 and TRBJ2-3; the D call from TCRdb, TRBD2, cannot be confirmed without DNA. Looked up from germline, CDR1 is SGHRS and CDR2 is YFSETQ. This CDR3 spans 15 amino acids. CDR3 protein: CASSRTGDKRDTQYF. Full variable domain (missing parts from reference TRBV5-1 and TRBJ2-3): KAGVTQTPRYLIKTRGQQVTLSCSPISGHRSVSWYQQTPGQGLQFLFEYFSETQRNKGNFPGRFSGRQFSNSRSEMNVSTLELGDSALYLCASSRTGDKRDTQYFGPGTRLTVL.

The V call is TRBV7-6, the J call TRBJ2-2; no DNA is available, so the TRBD1 call from TCRdb remains unchecked. Looked up from germline, CDR1 is SGHVS and CDR2 is FNYEAQ. The CDR3 is made up of 17 amino acids. CDR3 amino acids: CASSLAPPGANTGELFF. Full variable domain (remainder filled in from reference TRBV7-6 and TRBJ2-2): GAGVSQSPRYKVTKRGQDVALRCDPISGHVSLYWYRQALGQGPEFLTYFNYEAQQDKSGLPNDRFSAERPEGSISTLTIQRTEQRDSAMYRCASSLAPPGANTGELFFGEGSRLTVL.

The chain has TRBV12-3 or TRBV12-4 and TRBJ1-5; absent DNA, TCRdb's TRBD1 call cannot be checked. The CDR3 is 15 amino acids. The CDR3 spells CASSLQGARDQPQHF.

The chain employs TRBV12-3 or TRBV12-4 and TRBJ2-1; without DNA, the TCRdb call of TRBD1 cannot be checked. This CDR3 contains 11 residues. The CDR3 region is CASSFETVLFF.

The rearrangement uses TRBV5-1 and TRBJ2-3; as DNA is missing, the TRBD2 call by TCRdb cannot be tested. Germline V gene lookup returns CDR1 SGHRS and CDR2 YFSETQ. The length of the CDR3 is 16 residues. Here the CDR3 reads CASSLRASGSTDTQYF. Based on the CDR3 plus reference TRBV5-1 and TRBJ2-3, the full variable domain is KAGVTQTPRYLIKTRGQQVTLSCSPISGHRSVSWYQQTPGQGLQFLFEYFSETQRNKGNFPGRFSGRQFSNSRSEMNVSTLELGDSALYLCASSLRASGSTDTQYFGPGTRLTVL.